This TCR beta chain was retrieved from a study of blood T cell repertoires in COVID-19. This table comes from immunoSEQ multiplex PCR, and its TCRdb copy is limited to in-frame clones, with some not included. Among fewer than 120,000 clones listed, 70% to 90% were seen once. V shed 5 bases and J 6 bases; nucleotides not matched to a gene: 5. Germline V gene lookup returns CDR1 SGHAT and CDR2 FQNNGV. This CDR3 is 15 amino acids long. The rearrangement links TRBV11-2 to TRBJ2-1, with TRBD2 matching over 12 bases. This clonotype was obtained from a woman aged 50 to 65 with acute or convalescent COVID-19. Sequenced input: peripheral blood. CDR3 DNA: TGTGCCAGCAGCCAGCTAGCGGGAGGGGTCAATGAGCAGTTCTTC. It translates to CASSQLAGGVNEQFF.